A single sample is the source of the 18 T cell receptor beta chains below, sequenced in a study of blood T cell repertoires in COVID-19. TCRdb's copy holds only in-frame clones and misses some; the assay was immunoSEQ multiplex PCR. The repertoire consists of approximately 410,000 clones, with roughly 89% occurring once and the leading ten covering under 1.5%. Sequenced material: peripheral blood. These receptors originate from a young woman with active or convalescent COVID-19.

The chain combines TRBV15 with TRBJ1-4; D is unresolved. With 0 bases removed from V and 7 bases from J, the gap between germline ends came to 15 bases. The CDR3 totals 16 residues. Per the germline V gene, CDR1 is LNHNV and CDR2 is YYDKDF (reference sequence). The CDR3 nucleotides read TGTGCCACCAGCAGAGATGGTGCCCCAAGGAGTGAAAAACTGTTTTTT. It is translated as CATSRDGAPRSEKLFF.

This chain joins TRBV6-5 and TRBJ2-1; D is unclear. The CDR3 contains 12 residues. Trimming cost V 8 bases and J 5 bases, with 10 bases left between them. CDR1 MNHEY and CDR2 SVGAGI come from the germline V gene. CDR3: CASLGWNNEQFF. The DNA for the CDR3 is TGTGCCAGCCTCGGGTGGAACAATGAGCAGTTCTTC.

Only one count was recorded for this clone. The genes are TRBV6-5 and TRBJ2-5, with D tentatively TRBD2 (6 bases). The CDR3 is made up of 12 amino acids. Germline CDR1 reads MNHEY; CDR2 reads SVGAGI. V lost 7 bases to trimming and J lost 5 bases, with 11 bases between them. The CDR3 is CASKRGGETQYF. CDR3 DNA sequence: TGTGCCAGCAAAAGGGGAGGCGAGACCCAGTACTTC.

V and J are TRBV15 and TRBJ1-1; the D is unclear. CDR3 size: 13 residues. Per germline, CDR1 LNHNV and CDR2 YYDKDF (reference sequence). Trimming shortened V by 1 base and J by 3 bases, and 6 bases separated the two germline ends. CDR3 sequence (DNA): TGTGCCACCAGCAGAGGAGGAGACACTGAAGCTTTCTTT. It encodes CATSRGGDTEAFF.

The rearrangement joins TRBV15 to TRBJ1-2, with no clear D. The CDR3 runs 17 residues. Between the trimmed V and J ends, which lost 3 bases and 3 bases, there was a span of 20 bases. Germline CDR1 LNHNV, CDR2 YYDKDF (reference sequence). The CDR3 reads CATSRQPGARGDYGYTF. CDR3 DNA sequence: TGTGCCACCAGCAGGCAACCTGGCGCTCGGGGTGACTATGGCTACACCTTC.

The V and J genes are TRBV7-9 and TRBJ2-3; tentative D call: TRBD1 (6 bases). This CDR3 is built from 16 residues. V lost 1 base to trimming and J lost 4 bases, with 15 bases between them. Germline assignment: CDR1 SEHNR and CDR2 FQNEAQ (reference sequence). The CDR3 reads CASSLGGTMDADTQYF. The CDR3 DNA sequence: TGTGCCAGCAGCTTAGGGGGGACAATGGATGCAGATACGCAGTATTTT.

The CDR3 DNA reads as TGTGCCAGCAGGGACAGGGGTTACACCGGGGAGCTGTTTTTT. Its protein product is CASRDRGYTGELFF. The rearrangement links TRBV7-2 to TRBJ2-2; 9 bases agree with TRBD1. The CDR3 has 14 residues. In germline, CDR1 is SGHTA, CDR2 FQGNSA. The V segment lost 6 bases and the J segment 3 bases; nucleotides outside the gene matches: 2.

The chain carries TRBV11-3 and TRBJ2-3, with a weak D call TRBD2 (6 bases). The CDR3 is 13 residues long. V dropped 5 bases and J dropped 6 bases, with 12 bases sitting between them. Germline V gene sequence: CDR1 SGHNT, CDR2 YENEEA. Here the CDR3 reads CASSPSGVDTQYF. For the CDR3, the DNA is TGTGCCAGCAGCCCATCGGGGGTGGATACGCAGTATTTT.

The chain employs TRBV6-2 or TRBV6-3 and TRBJ1-1, with D tentatively TRBD1 (5 bases). The CDR3 is made up of 16 amino acids. Germline values: CDR1 MNHEY, CDR2 SVGEGT. V was trimmed by 2 bases and J by 2 bases, leaving 15 bases between them. DNA of the CDR3: TGTGCCAGCAGTTACCCAAATGACAGATCCAACACTGAAGCTTTCTTT. It specifies CASSYPNDRSNTEAFF.

The gene calls are TRBV10-3 and TRBJ2-7, with 10 bases fitting TRBD1. The CDR3 runs to 16 residues. Germline V gives CDR1 ENHRY, CDR2 SYGVKD. The trim removed 3 bases at V and 2 bases at J, leaving 7 bases unmatched. The CDR3 DNA sequence: TGTGCCATCAGTGAAGGGACAGGGGAGGGGACCTACGAGCAGTACTTC. It translates to CAISEGTGEGTYEQYF.

This chain connects TRBV5-4 to TRBJ1-4; 10 bases agree with TRBD1. J gave up 3 bases and V 2 bases, and 1 base lay outside the gene matches. Germline CDR1 and CDR2: SGHNT and YYREEE (reference sequence). This CDR3 is built from 15 residues. This CDR3 is CASSFGQGANEKLFF. CDR3 in DNA: TGTGCCAGCAGCTTTGGACAGGGGGCTAATGAAAAACTGTTTTTT.

The chain combines TRBV3-1 (or the pseudogene TRBV3-2) with TRBJ1-2, with 8 nucleotides matching TRBD1. This CDR3 region has 14 residues. Germline CDR1 and CDR2: LGHDT and YNNKEL (reference sequence). J was trimmed by 6 bases and V by 1 base; bases with no gene match: 4. The CDR3 protein is CASSQGGQGDGYTF. CDR3 nucleotide sequence: TGTGCCAGCAGCCAAGGAGGACAGGGCGATGGCTACACCTTC.

The chain is built from TRBV6-6 and TRBJ1-1; perhaps TRBD1 as D (5 bases). Trimming stripped 6 bases from V and 11 bases from J, with 19 bases between. This CDR3 is built from 13 residues. CDR1 is MNHNY, CDR2 SVGAGI, per germline (reference sequence). CDR3 in DNA: TGTGCCAGCAGACAACGAGGGGCTAGCGTGGCTTTCTTT. It translates to CASRQRGASVAFF.

The gene calls are TRBV5-6 and TRBJ2-5, with D possibly called TRBD1 or TRBD2 (5 bases each). CDR3 length: 12 residues. Trimming cost V 4 bases and J 9 bases, with 13 bases left between them. Per germline, CDR1 SGHDT and CDR2 YYEEEE. CDR3 sequence: CASSLGEGAQYF. DNA for the CDR3: TGTGCCAGCAGCCTGGGAGAAGGGGCCCAGTACTTC.

About this clone itself: The same CDR3 is also encoded by other DNA sequences in this sample. CDR3 region: CASSQAGIYEQYF. The CDR3 DNA sequence: TGTGCCAGCAGCCAAGCAGGGATCTACGAGCAGTACTTC. The chain carries TRBV3-1 (or the pseudogene TRBV3-2) and TRBJ2-7, with D perhaps matching TRBD1 (5 bases). Trimming shortened V by 1 base and J by 3 bases, and 7 bases separated the two germline ends. The CDR3 length is 13 residues. The germline V gene encodes CDR1 LGHDT and CDR2 YNNKEL (reference sequence).

The rearrangement uses TRBV6-4 and TRBJ1-2, with D tentatively TRBD1 (5 bases). Germline CDR1 MRHNA, CDR2 SNTAGT. CDR3 length: 14 residues. V lost 2 bases and J lost 7, with 14 bases in between. The CDR3 region has the DNA TGTGCCAGCAGTGACAAAGAAGGGGCGCTTGGCTACACCTTC. Protein product: CASSDKEGALGYTF.

The V and J genes are TRBV12-5 and TRBJ1-5; 9 nucleotides line up with TRBD1. J lost 3 bases, V lost 6 bases, and 6 bases had no gene match. The CDR3 has 15 residues. Germline values: CDR1 LGHNT, CDR2 FRNRAP. The CDR3 nucleotides are TGTGCTAGTGGCCCGGGACAGGGTAACAATCAGCCCCAGCATTTT. Translated, it gives CASGPGQGNNQPQHF.

This chain links TRBV29-1 with TRBJ1-1; the D gene is possibly TRBD1 (5 bases). Trimming left V 4 bases short and J 0 bases short, with 12 bases between. The germline V gene has CDR1 SQVTM and CDR2 ANQGSEA. This CDR3 contains 14 residues. CDR3 bases: TGCAGCGTTGTGACAGTTCCCATGAACACTGAAGCTTTCTTT. As protein: CSVVTVPMNTEAFF.